This entry lists 32 T cell receptor beta chains sequenced from one sample in a study of graft-versus-host responses after intestinal transplantation. The antigens these receptors bind are not known. Measured with immunoSEQ multiplex PCR; TCRdb has only the in-frame clones, and not every one. The sample has some 120,000 clones, about 92% seen once. This sample comprised unstimulated CD4+ T cells sorted from spleen or lymph node cells, obtained before intestinal transplant. The receptors shown here come from a human donor who received an intestinal transplant.

The CDR3 loop is CASSQDSRGLTEEQYF. Written as DNA, the CDR3 is TGTGCCAGCAGCCAAGATTCCCGCGGGCTTACGGAGGAGCAGTACTTC. The chain recombines TRBV4-2 with TRBJ2-7, with D possibly being TRBD2 (5 bases). V lost 0 bases to trimming and J lost 7 bases, with 19 bases between them. CDR3 size: 16 residues. CDR1 is LGHNA and CDR2 is YNFKEQ in the germline V gene.

This chain joins TRBV6-5 and TRBJ1-3, with D unresolved. V lost 5 bases, J lost 0 bases, and 11 bases lay in between. The CDR3 contains 15 residues. Germline V CDR1 and CDR2: MNHEY, SVGAGI. The CDR3 loop is CASSPAGVSGNTIYF. Here the CDR3 DNA reads TGTGCCAGCAGTCCCGCGGGCGTCTCTGGAAACACCATATATTTT.

The rearrangement uses TRBV10-1 and TRBJ2-1; 12 bases are shared with TRBD2. The V segment lost 5 bases and the J segment 0 bases; nucleotides outside the gene matches: 17. The length of the CDR3 is 21 residues. Germline V CDR1 and CDR2: WNHNN, SYGVQD (reference sequence). The DNA of the CDR3 is TGCGCCAGCAGTCCATTTACGACTAGCGGGGGCCAACCGAGCTCCTACAATGAGCAGTTCTTC. Its translation is CASSPFTTSGGQPSSYNEQFF.

The J gene is TRBJ1-2, the V gene TRBV2; 7 bases align to TRBD1. CDR1 SNHLY and CDR2 FYNNEI come from the germline V gene. J lost 6 bases, V lost 5 bases, and 3 bases had no gene match. The CDR3 consists of 12 residues. DNA of the CDR3: TGTGCCAGCAGTTCGACAGGGAATGGCTACACCTTC. Protein sequence: CASSSTGNGYTF.

The chain carries TRBV7-5 and TRBJ1-2; the tabulated D call, TRBD1, remains unverified against the DNA. TRBV7-5 is labeled a pseudogene. The CDR3 covers 14 residues. DNA for the CDR3: TGTGTCAGAAGCCCGGACAGGGACATCTATGGCTACACCTTC. Translation: CVRSPDRDIYGYTF.

This clone occurred a few times. The chain joins TRBV19 to TRBJ1-5; D is unclear. The germline CDR1 and CDR2 sequences are LNHDA and SQIVND (reference sequence). V was trimmed by 8 bases and J by 2 bases, leaving 10 bases between them. This CDR3 has 13 amino acids. The CDR3 protein is CASGSGRNQPQHF. The CDR3 DNA reads as TGTGCCAGTGGTTCCGGGCGCAATCAGCCCCAGCATTTT.

V is TRBV2 and J is TRBJ2-5; TRBD2 agrees at 12 bases. Germline trimming cut 5 bases from V and 0 bases from J; bases unmatched to any gene: 7. The CDR3 totals 17 residues. The V gene's germline CDR1 is SNHLY and CDR2 FYNNEI. The CDR3 DNA reads TGTGCCAGCAGTCTCCGACGACTAGCGGGGGACCAAGAGACCCAGTACTTC. Protein sequence: CASSLRRLAGDQETQYF.

This clone occurred once. The V gene is TRBV2, the J gene TRBJ1-2, with 8 bases that match TRBD1. From germline, CDR1 is SNHLY and CDR2 FYNNEI. The CDR3 contains 15 residues. With V trimmed by 7 bases and J by 1 base, 8 bases remained unmatched. The CDR3 loop reads CASKTGAWGNYGYTF. CDR3 DNA: TGTGCCAGCAAGACAGGGGCGTGGGGTAACTATGGCTACACCTTC.

The J gene is TRBJ2-3, the V gene TRBV7-2; no definite D call. Germline V gene sequence: CDR1 SGHTA, CDR2 FQGNSA. The CDR3 runs 13 residues. Trimming took off 6 bases at V and 2 bases at J, with 9 bases between the two ends. In DNA, the CDR3 is TGTGCCAGCAGGGCACCCTACACAGATACGCAGTATTTT. Translation: CASRAPYTDTQYF.

In this sample, this clone turned up once. The chain is built from TRBV7-8 and TRBJ2-2; 8 positions agree with TRBD1. The germline V gene encodes CDR1 SGHVS and CDR2 FQNEAQ. The J segment lost 8 bases and the V segment lost 4 bases, leaving 6 bases of the junction unmatched. The CDR3 is 14 amino acids. The CDR3 is CASSYRQGTGELFF. The CDR3 DNA reads TGTGCCAGCAGCTACCGACAGGGGACAGGGGAGCTGTTTTTT. Full variable domain (rest looked up from reference TRBV7-8 and TRBJ2-2): GAGVSQSPRYKVAKRGQDVALRCDPISGHVSLFWYQQALGQGPEFLTYFQNEAQLDKSGLPSDRFFAERPEGSVSTLKIQRTQQEDSAVYLCASSYRQGTGELFFGEGSRLTVL.

The V gene is TRBV10-3, the J gene TRBJ1-1, with D perhaps matching TRBD1 (6 bases). From germline, CDR1 is ENHRY and CDR2 SYGVKD. The CDR3 extends over 16 amino acids. Trimming cost V 5 bases and J 1 base, with 17 bases left between them. The CDR3 DNA reads TGTGCCATCAGTAACTACGCTCAGACAGGGAACACTGAAGCTTTCTTT. Translating it yields CAISNYAQTGNTEAFF.

The rearrangement joins TRBV7-3 to TRBJ2-6, with a possible D match to TRBD2 (5 bases). Germline lookup yields CDR1 SGHTA and CDR2 FQGTGA. Trimming shortened V by 1 base and J by 3 bases, and 10 bases separated the two germline ends. This CDR3 spans 16 amino acids. DNA for the CDR3: TGTGCCAGCAGCTTAAGCTCCCGGGGTGGGGCCAACGTCCTGACTTTC. Amino acid sequence: CASSLSSRGGANVLTF.

This chain joins TRBV2 and TRBJ2-1; 9 nucleotides match TRBD1. Germline V gene data show CDR1 as SNHLY and CDR2 as FYNNEI. With V trimmed by 5 bases and J by 4 bases, 6 bases remained unmatched. This CDR3 is built from 15 residues. The CDR3 sequence is CASSRDRGGYNEQFF. In DNA form, the CDR3 reads TGTGCCAGCAGTCGAGACAGGGGGGGATACAATGAGCAGTTCTTC.

This rearrangement joins TRBV6-5 to TRBJ1-4; weak D call: TRBD1 (6 bases). This CDR3 has 15 amino acids. V lost 6 bases and J lost 7, with 18 bases in between. CDR1 MNHEY and CDR2 SVGAGI come from the germline V gene. The CDR3 region has the DNA TGTGCCAGCAGACGTAACAGGGACGAGGGTGAAAAACTGTTTTTT. This sequence encodes CASRRNRDEGEKLFF.

CDR3 nucleotides: TGTGCCAGCACCCCGGGACTAGTTTACAATGAGCAGTTCTTC. It specifies CASTPGLVYNEQFF. This chain links TRBV11-2 with TRBJ2-1; TRBD2 matches 8 bases. J was trimmed by 4 bases and V by 7 bases; bases with no gene match: 6. Germline loops: CDR1 SGHAT, CDR2 FQNNGV. The CDR3 runs 14 residues.

The chain is built from TRBV6-5 and TRBJ1-1, with unresolved D. The germline V gene has CDR1 MNHEY and CDR2 SVGAGI. The length of the CDR3 is 13 residues. The ends were cut back, 2 bases at V and 4 bases at J, with 8 bases in the middle. The CDR3 region is CASSYTVGTEAFF. The DNA of the CDR3 is TGTGCCAGCAGTTACACCGTTGGCACTGAAGCTTTCTTT.

The rearrangement uses TRBV13 and TRBJ2-1; 11 nucleotides align to TRBD1. Trimming at V came to 6 bases and at J to 9 bases, leaving 10 bases not matched to a gene. This CDR3 is built from 15 residues. Per the germline V gene, CDR1 is PRHDT and CDR2 is FYEKMQ (reference sequence). The CDR3 region is CASRLTGTGGFEQFF. The DNA of the CDR3 is TGTGCCAGCAGGCTCACCGGGACAGGGGGATTTGAGCAGTTCTTC.

This sequence joins TRBV2 and TRBJ2-3, with TRBD1 matching 9 bases. V lost 6 bases and J lost 4; bases outside the gene matches: 20. The CDR3 loop spans 19 amino acids. Germline-derived CDR1 and CDR2 are SNHLY and FYNNEI. The CDR3 coding sequence is TGTGCCAGCAGAGGAGGACAGGGGCCCTACTATATAAAATCAGATACGCAGTATTTT. It encodes CASRGGQGPYYIKSDTQYF.

The chain joins TRBV10-1 to TRBJ2-2, with D possibly being TRBD1 (5 bases). The germline V gene encodes CDR1 WNHNN and CDR2 SYGVQD (reference sequence). The ends were cut back, 0 bases at V and 3 bases at J, with 8 bases in the middle. CDR3 length: 15 residues. Here the CDR3 DNA reads TGCGCCAGCAGTGAGTCTAGGGGCGACACCGGGGAGCTGTTTTTT. Translated, it gives CASSESRGDTGELFF.

This rearrangement joins TRBV7-9 to TRBJ1-1; D may be TRBD1 (5 bases). Germline assignment: CDR1 SEHNR and CDR2 FQNEAQ (reference sequence). The V and J ends lost 5 bases and 3 bases respectively, with 16 bases between them. The CDR3 has 15 residues. The CDR3 loop is CASSLGAPGDTEAFF. CDR3 in DNA: TGTGCCAGCAGCCTAGGGGCCCCCGGGGACACTGAAGCTTTCTTT.

A single count supports this clone. This specimen includes other DNA sequences encoding the same CDR3. The CDR3 sequence: CASRMSGGTAYEQYF. The CDR3 DNA reads as TGTGCCAGCAGGATGTCGGGGGGGACGGCCTACGAGCAGTACTTC. This rearrangement joins TRBV2 to TRBJ2-7; TRBD2 matches at 8 bases. This CDR3 is 15 amino acids long. After removal of 6 bases from V and 2 bases from J, the junction contained 9 bases not matched to a gene. CDR1 and CDR2 (germline): SNHLY, FYNNEI.

This sequence joins TRBV14 and TRBJ2-7, with 7 bases lining up with TRBD1. The germline gives CDR1 SGHDN, CDR2 FVKESK. CDR3 length: 14 amino acids. Trimming at V came to 6 bases and at J to 9 bases, leaving 14 bases not matched to a gene. CDR3 residues: CASRRDRGSFGQYF. CDR3 nucleotides: TGTGCCAGCAGACGGGACAGAGGGAGTTTCGGGCAGTACTTC. The entire variable domain, with the rest obtained from reference TRBV14 and TRBJ2-7, is as follows: EAGVTQFPSHSVIEKGQTVTLRCDPISGHDNLYWYRRVMGKEIKFLLHFVKESKQDESGMPNNRFLAERTGGTYSTLKVQPAELEDSGVYFCASRRDRGSFGQYFGPGTRLTVT.

The V and J genes are TRBV6-5 and TRBJ2-1; D unclear. The germline gives CDR1 MNHEY, CDR2 SVGAGI. The V end was cut by 2 bases, the J end by 7 bases, with 18 bases between. CDR3 size: 16 residues. CDR3 residues: CASSYRNRVPRNEQFF. CDR3 sequence (DNA): TGTGCCAGCAGTTACCGCAACAGAGTCCCAAGGAATGAGCAGTTCTTC.

The chain combines TRBV5-6 with TRBJ1-6; tentatively, D is TRBD1 (5 bases). From germline, CDR1 is SGHDT and CDR2 YYEEEE. V shed 6 bases and J shed 9 bases, with 22 bases lying between them. This CDR3 spans 16 amino acids. The CDR3 protein is CASTPWSQGPASPLHF. CDR3 coding DNA: TGTGCCAGCACCCCCTGGAGTCAGGGACCGGCTTCACCCCTCCACTTT.

This chain links TRBV5-1 with TRBJ2-5, with a tentative D call TRBD1 (6 bases). The CDR3 runs to 13 residues. Trimming pared 4 bases from V and 1 base from J, leaving 8 bases between. Germline CDR1 and CDR2: SGHRS and YFSETQ. Here the CDR3 reads CASSPDSQETQYF. As DNA, the CDR3 is TGCGCCAGCAGCCCGGACAGCCAAGAGACCCAGTACTTC. The variable domain in full, completed from reference TRBV5-1 and TRBJ2-5, reads KAGVTQTPRYLIKTRGQQVTLSCSPISGHRSVSWYQQTPGQGLQFLFEYFSETQRNKGNFPGRFSGRQFSNSRSEMNVSTLELGDSALYLCASSPDSQETQYFGPGTRLLVL.

Written as DNA, the CDR3 is TGTGCCAGCGAGTTGATGGGGGCAACTGAAGCTTTCTTT. Its protein product is CASELMGATEAFF. The J gene is TRBJ1-1, the V gene TRBV2, with a possible D match to TRBD1 (6 bases). The germline V gene encodes CDR1 SNHLY and CDR2 FYNNEI. V shed 8 bases and J shed 5 bases, with 15 bases lying between them. The CDR3 loop spans 13 amino acids.

This chain connects TRBV6-1 to TRBJ2-5, with 12 nucleotides matching TRBD2. The CDR3 spans 18 residues. Trimming at V came to 3 bases and at J to 4 bases, leaving 12 bases not matched to a gene. Germline assignment: CDR1 MNHNS and CDR2 SASEGT. CDR3 in amino acids: CASSDWTSGVSWRETQYF. The CDR3 DNA reads TGTGCCAGCAGTGATTGGACTAGCGGGGTTAGTTGGCGAGAGACCCAGTACTTC.

The rearrangement joins TRBV6-5 to TRBJ2-3, with a possible D match to TRBD2 (5 bases). The CDR3 runs 13 residues. The V end was cut by 6 bases, the J end by 5 bases, with 12 bases between. Germline V gives CDR1 MNHEY, CDR2 SVGAGI. Written as DNA, the CDR3 is TGTGCCAGCAGATCCCCCGGACTAGATACGCAGTATTTT. Its protein is CASRSPGLDTQYF.

V usage is TRBV18 and J usage is TRBJ1-1; 8 nucleotides align to TRBD1. J gave up 1 base and V 6 bases, and 7 bases lay outside the gene matches. The CDR3 covers 15 residues. The germline V gene encodes CDR1 KGHSH and CDR2 LQKENI. The CDR3, as DNA: TGTGCCAGCTCCCGCGTTGGACAGGGGAACACTGAAGCTTTCTTT. Encoded protein: CASSRVGQGNTEAFF.

As concerns this clone: The sample has other DNA sequences that encode this CDR3 too. The gene calls are TRBV6-6 and TRBJ2-5, with D possibly being TRBD1 (6 bases). The CDR3 runs 14 residues. The germline CDR1 and CDR2 sequences are MNHNY and SVGAGI (reference sequence). Trimming stripped 0 bases from V and 1 base from J, with 6 bases between. The CDR3: CASSYSTGQETQYF. CDR3 coding DNA: TGTGCCAGCAGTTACTCGACAGGCCAAGAGACCCAGTACTTC.

V is TRBV6-1 and J is TRBJ1-4; 12 nucleotides align to TRBD1. This CDR3 has 16 amino acids. The V gene end was trimmed by 3 bases and the J gene end by 8 bases; junction bases not matched to a gene: 7. The germline V gene encodes CDR1 MNHNS and CDR2 SASEGT. The CDR3, as DNA: TGTGCCAGCAGTGAGGGGGACAGGGGGCCGTGGGAAAAACTGTTTTTT. Translating it yields CASSEGDRGPWEKLFF.

The table lists this clone with a count of one. The V call is TRBV7-2, the J call TRBJ2-5, with TRBD2 identical over 12 bases. Germline values: CDR1 SGHTA, CDR2 FQGNSA. J gave up 5 bases and V 5 bases, and 6 bases lay outside the gene matches. The CDR3 is 15 residues long. The DNA for the CDR3 is TGTGCCAGCAGCCGTCTAGCGGGGGGGCTGGAGACCCAGTACTTC. It yields the protein CASSRLAGGLETQYF.